This TCR beta chain was documented in a study of read filtering for tumor transcriptome and immune sequencing. Study outcomes and limitations: The sorted CD138-negative fraction was a mixed bone marrow immune population, not purified T cells.

Germline V gene lookup returns CDR1 SNHLY and CDR2 FYNNEI. Trimming removed 4 bases from V and 0 bases from J, with 9 bases in between. The CDR3 is made up of 15 amino acids. This library used roughly 400 ng RNA and molecular barcoded adaptors spanning alpha/delta and beta/gamma chains. TCRdb ran MiXCR on the reads and lists one entry per CDR3 protein. This table holds more than 100,000 distinct CDR3 sequences, roughly 13% found once. At least ten counts were recorded for this clonotype. Its antigen is as yet unknown. At the time of active disease, bone marrow was collected from every patient. The chain has TRBV2 and TRBJ2-2, with D possibly TRBD2 on 5 matching bases. The TCR comes from a donor over 35 with multiple myeloma. Material for sequencing was a population of CD138-negative cells sorted from bone marrow. As DNA, the CDR3 is TGTGCCAGCAGTGCGCGGGTCGCGAACACCGGGGAGCTGTTTTTT. This translates into CASSARVANTGELFF.